Sequencing of this T cell receptor beta chain was carried out in a study of blood T cell repertoires in COVID-19. The age range of participants was about 18 to 100 years, with residence in under 30 US areas. Self-reported history from a screening survey and questionnaire set each donor's cohort. CDR1 is ENHRY, CDR2 SYGVKD, per germline. V trimming: 2 bases; J trimming: 6 bases; junction bases outside the gene matches: 3. The CDR3 sequence is 13 residues long. Assay: immunoSEQ multiplex PCR; the TCRdb copy retains only in-frame clones and omits some. In the table there are approximately 190,000 clones, 82% of which are singletons.

The chain carries TRBV10-3 and TRBJ1-1; 7 nucleotides line up with TRBD1. The sequence came from an older woman with acute COVID-19. The specimen sequenced was PBMCs or T cells enriched from blood (not recorded which). CDR3 coding DNA: TGTGCCATCAGTGAGACAGGGGTGGCTGAAGCTTTCTTT. Protein: CAISETGVAEAFF.